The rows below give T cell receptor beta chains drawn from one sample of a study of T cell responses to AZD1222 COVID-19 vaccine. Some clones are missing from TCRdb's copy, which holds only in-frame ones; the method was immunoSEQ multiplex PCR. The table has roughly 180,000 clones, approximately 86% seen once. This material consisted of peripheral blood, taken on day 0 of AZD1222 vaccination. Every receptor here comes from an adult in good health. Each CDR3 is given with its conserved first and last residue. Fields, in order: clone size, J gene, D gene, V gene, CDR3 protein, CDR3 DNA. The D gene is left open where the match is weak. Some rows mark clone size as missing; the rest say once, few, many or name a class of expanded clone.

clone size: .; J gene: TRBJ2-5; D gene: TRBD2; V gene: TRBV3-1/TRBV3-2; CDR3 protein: CASSQVHLAGGLNQETQYF; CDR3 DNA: TGTGCCAGCAGCCAAGTACATCTAGCGGGAGGACTAAACCAAGAGACCCAGTACTTC
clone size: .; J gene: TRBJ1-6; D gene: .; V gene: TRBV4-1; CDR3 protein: CASSQLDPSSYNSPLHF; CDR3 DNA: TGCGCCAGCAGCCAATTGGATCCGAGCTCCTATAATTCACCCCTCCACTTT
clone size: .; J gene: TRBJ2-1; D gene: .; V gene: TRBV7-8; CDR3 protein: CASSSLSDEQFF; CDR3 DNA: TGTGCCAGCAGCAGCTTATCAGATGAGCAGTTCTTC
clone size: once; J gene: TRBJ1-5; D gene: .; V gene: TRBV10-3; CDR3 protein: CAISERRGPNQPQHF; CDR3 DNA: TGTGCCATCAGTGAGCGGCGGGGACCCAATCAGCCCCAGCATTTT
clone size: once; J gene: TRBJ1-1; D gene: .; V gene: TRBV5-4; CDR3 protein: CASNRPGQEAFF; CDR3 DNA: TGTGCCAGCAACCGACCAGGACAGGAAGCTTTCTTT
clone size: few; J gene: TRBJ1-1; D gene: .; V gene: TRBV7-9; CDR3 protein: CASSSGVGTEAFF; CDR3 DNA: TGTGCCAGCAGCTCCGGAGTAGGAACTGAAGCTTTCTTT
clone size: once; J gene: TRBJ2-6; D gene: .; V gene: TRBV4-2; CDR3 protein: CASSQVGVDGANVLTF; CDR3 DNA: TGTGCCAGCAGCCAAGTCGGGGTGGACGGGGCCAACGTCCTGACTTTC
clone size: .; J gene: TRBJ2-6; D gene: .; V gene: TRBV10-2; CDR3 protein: CASSERGYSGANVLTF; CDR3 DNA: TGCGCCAGCAGTGAGAGGGGCTACTCTGGGGCCAACGTCCTGACTTTC
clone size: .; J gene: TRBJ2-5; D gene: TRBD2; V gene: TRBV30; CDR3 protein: CAWSVRRTSGRGVLETQYF; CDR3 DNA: TGTGCCTGGAGTGTACGGCGGACTAGCGGGAGAGGGGTTCTAGAGACCCAGTACTTC
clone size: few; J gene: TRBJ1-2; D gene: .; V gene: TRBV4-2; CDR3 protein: CASSQDRVWAAARPFYGYTF; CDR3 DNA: TGTGCCAGCAGCCAAGATCGAGTATGGGCCGCGGCCCGACCATTCTATGGCTACACCTTC
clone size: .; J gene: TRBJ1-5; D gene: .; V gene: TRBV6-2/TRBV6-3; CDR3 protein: CASSYSSQRFNQPQHF; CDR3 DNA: TGTGCCAGCAGTTACTCGAGCCAGAGATTCAATCAGCCCCAGCATTTT
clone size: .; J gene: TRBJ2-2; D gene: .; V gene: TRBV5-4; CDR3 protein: CASRFLETANTGELFF; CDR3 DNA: TGTGCCAGCAGATTCCTAGAAACTGCGAACACCGGGGAGCTGTTTTTT
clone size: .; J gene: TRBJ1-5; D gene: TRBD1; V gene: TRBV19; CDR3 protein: CATYGQGGDQPQHF; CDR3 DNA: TGTGCCACGTACGGACAGGGGGGGGATCAGCCCCAGCATTTT
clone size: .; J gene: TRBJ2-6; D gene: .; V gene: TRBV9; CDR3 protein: CASSPPAAGANVLTF; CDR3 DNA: TGTGCCAGCAGCCCCCCAGCGGCAGGGGCCAACGTCCTGACTTTC
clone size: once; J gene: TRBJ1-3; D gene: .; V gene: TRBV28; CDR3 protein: CASSLGSFGGNTIYF; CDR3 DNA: TGTGCCAGCAGTTTGGGGTCCTTTGGGGGAAACACCATATATTTT
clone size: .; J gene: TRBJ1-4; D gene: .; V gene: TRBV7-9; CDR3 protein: CASSLAQGEDEKLFF; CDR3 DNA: TGTGCCAGCAGCTTAGCGCAAGGGGAGGATGAAAAACTGTTTTTT
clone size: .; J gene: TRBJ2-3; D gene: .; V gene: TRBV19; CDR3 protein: CASSPGPGADTQYF; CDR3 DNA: TGTGCCAGTAGTCCAGGTCCAGGGGCCGATACGCAGTATTTT
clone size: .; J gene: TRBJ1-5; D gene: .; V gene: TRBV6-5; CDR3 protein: CASRGNQPQHF; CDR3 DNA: TGTGCCAGCAGGGGGAATCAGCCCCAGCATTTT
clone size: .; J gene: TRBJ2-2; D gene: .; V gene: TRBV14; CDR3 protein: CASSRDVAGELFF; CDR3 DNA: TGTGCCAGCAGCCGGGACGTAGCCGGGGAGCTGTTTTTT
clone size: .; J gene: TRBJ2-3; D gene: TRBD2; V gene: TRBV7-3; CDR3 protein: CASSLGTTSFTDTQYF; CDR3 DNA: TGTGCCAGCAGCTTAGGGACTACCTCATTCACAGATACGCAGTATTTT
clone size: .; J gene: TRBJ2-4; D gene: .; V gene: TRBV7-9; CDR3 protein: CASSAGTPRGSLTKNIQYF; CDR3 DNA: TGTGCCAGCAGCGCGGGGACCCCGAGGGGGTCTTTAACCAAAAACATTCAGTACTTC
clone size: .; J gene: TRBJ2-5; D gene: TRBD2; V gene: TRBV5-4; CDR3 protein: CASSLETSGGAETQYF; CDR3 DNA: TGTGCCAGCAGCTTGGAGACTAGCGGGGGGGCAGAGACCCAGTACTTC
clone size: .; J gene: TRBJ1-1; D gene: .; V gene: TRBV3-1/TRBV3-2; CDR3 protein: CASSSRGFTEAFF; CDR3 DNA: TGTGCCAGCAGCTCAAGGGGTTTCACTGAAGCTTTCTTT
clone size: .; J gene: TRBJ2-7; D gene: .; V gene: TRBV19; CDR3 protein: CASSMRPNAYEQYF; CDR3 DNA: TGTGCCAGTAGTATGAGACCAAACGCCTACGAGCAGTACTTC
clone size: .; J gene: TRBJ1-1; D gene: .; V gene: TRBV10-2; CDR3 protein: CASRVYQGNTEAFF; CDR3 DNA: TGCGCCAGCCGGGTATATCAGGGGAACACTGAAGCTTTCTTT
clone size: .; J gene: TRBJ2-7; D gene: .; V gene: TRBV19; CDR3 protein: CASSPTGGRYEQYF; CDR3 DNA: TGTGCCAGTAGCCCGACCGGGGGGCGCTACGAGCAGTACTTC
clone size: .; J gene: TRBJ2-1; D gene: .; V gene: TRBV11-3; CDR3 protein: CASSLDWRSSYNEQFF; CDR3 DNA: TGTGCCAGCAGCTTAGATTGGCGGAGCTCCTACAATGAGCAGTTCTTC
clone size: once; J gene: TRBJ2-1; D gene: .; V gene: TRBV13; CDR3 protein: CASSSGTAGNEQFF; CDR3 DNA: TGTGCCAGCAGCTCTGGGACGGCGGGCAATGAGCAGTTCTTC
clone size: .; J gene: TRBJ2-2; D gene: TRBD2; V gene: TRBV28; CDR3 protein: CASRHISGRDTGELFF; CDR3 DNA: TGTGCCAGCAGACATATCAGCGGGAGAGACACCGGGGAGCTGTTTTTT
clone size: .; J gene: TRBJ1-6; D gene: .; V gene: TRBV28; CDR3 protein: CASRPTGTFLSPLHF; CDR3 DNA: TGTGCCAGCAGACCTACCGGGACCTTTTTATCACCCCTCCACTTT
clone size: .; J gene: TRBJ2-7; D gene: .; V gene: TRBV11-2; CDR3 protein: CASSRTSHEQYF; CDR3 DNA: TGTGCCAGCAGCCGAACAAGTCACGAGCAGTACTTC
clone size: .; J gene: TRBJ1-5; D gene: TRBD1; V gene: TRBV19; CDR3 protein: CASSMDEQGYLLNQPQHF; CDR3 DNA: TGTGCCAGTAGTATGGATGAACAGGGGTACCTTCTTAATCAGCCCCAGCATTTT
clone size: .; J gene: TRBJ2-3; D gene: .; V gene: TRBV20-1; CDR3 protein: CSATVGDTQYF; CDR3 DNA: TGCAGTGCCACAGTAGGGGATACGCAGTATTTT
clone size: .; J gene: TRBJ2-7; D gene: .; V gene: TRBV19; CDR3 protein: CASTHRDTPGQQYF; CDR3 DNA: TGTGCCAGTACCCACCGGGACACCCCGGGGCAGCAGTACTTC
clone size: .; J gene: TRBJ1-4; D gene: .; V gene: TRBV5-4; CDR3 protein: CASSLDRINEKLFF; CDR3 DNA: TGTGCCAGCAGCTTGGACAGAATTAATGAAAAACTGTTTTTT
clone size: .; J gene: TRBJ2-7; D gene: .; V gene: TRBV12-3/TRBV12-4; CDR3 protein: CASSLQGEQYF; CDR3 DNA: TGTGCCAGCAGTTTGCAAGGGGAGCAGTACTTC
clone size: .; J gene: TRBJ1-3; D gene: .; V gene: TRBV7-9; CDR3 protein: CASSFFQGTGNTIYF; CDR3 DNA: TGTGCCAGCAGCTTTTTTCAAGGGACCGGAAACACCATATATTTT
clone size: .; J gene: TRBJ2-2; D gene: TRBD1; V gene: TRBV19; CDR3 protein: CASSKTPGQGAEIPGELFF; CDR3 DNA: TGTGCCAGTAGTAAGACCCCGGGACAGGGGGCCGAAATACCCGGGGAGCTGTTTTTT
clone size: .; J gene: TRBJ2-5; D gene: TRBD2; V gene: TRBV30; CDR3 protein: CAWSATSGVETQYF; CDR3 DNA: TGTGCCTGGAGTGCGACTAGCGGGGTGGAGACCCAGTACTTC
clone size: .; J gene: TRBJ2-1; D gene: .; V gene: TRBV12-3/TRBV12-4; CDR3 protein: CATNRGSYNEQFF; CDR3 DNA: TGTGCCACAAACCGGGGGTCCTACAATGAGCAGTTCTTC
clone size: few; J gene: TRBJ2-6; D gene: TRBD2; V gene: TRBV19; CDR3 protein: CASSGRALTGANVLTF; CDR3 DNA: TGTGCCAGTAGCGGGAGGGCCCTCACTGGGGCCAACGTCCTGACTTTC
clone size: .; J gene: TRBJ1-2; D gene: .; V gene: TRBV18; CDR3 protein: CASSPDKNYGYTF; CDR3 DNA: TGTGCCAGCTCACCAGACAAGAACTATGGCTACACCTTC
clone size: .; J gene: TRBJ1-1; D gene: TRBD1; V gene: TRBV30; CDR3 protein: CAWSTRTGWTEAFF; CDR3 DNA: TGTGCCTGGAGTACACGGACAGGGTGGACTGAAGCTTTCTTT
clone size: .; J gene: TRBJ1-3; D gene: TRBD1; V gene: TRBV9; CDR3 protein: CASSVEGQDGNTIYF; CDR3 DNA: TGTGCCAGCAGCGTAGAGGGACAGGATGGAAACACCATATATTTT
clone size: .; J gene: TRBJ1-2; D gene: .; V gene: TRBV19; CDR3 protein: CASEPTASYGYTF; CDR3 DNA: TGTGCCAGCGAGCCGACGGCAAGCTATGGCTACACCTTC
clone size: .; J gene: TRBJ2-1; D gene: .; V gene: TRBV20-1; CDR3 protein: CSASGDNEQFF; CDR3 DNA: TGCAGTGCTAGCGGAGACAATGAGCAGTTCTTC
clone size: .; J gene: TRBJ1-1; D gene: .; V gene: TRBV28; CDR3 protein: CASSLATGPGTEAFF; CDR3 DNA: TGTGCCAGCAGTTTGGCAACGGGGCCAGGAACTGAAGCTTTCTTT
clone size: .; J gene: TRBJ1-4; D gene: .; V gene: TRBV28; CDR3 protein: CASSPPSGIGEKLFF; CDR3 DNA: TGTGCCAGCAGTCCCCCCAGCGGGATTGGTGAAAAACTGTTTTTT
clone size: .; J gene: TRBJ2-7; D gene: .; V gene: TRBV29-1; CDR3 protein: CSVTPQGSYEQYF; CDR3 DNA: TGCAGCGTTACCCCACAGGGCTCCTACGAGCAGTACTTC
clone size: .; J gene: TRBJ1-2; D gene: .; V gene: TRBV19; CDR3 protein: CASSSRGVPYGYTF; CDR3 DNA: TGTGCCAGTAGCTCTAGGGGAGTCCCCTATGGCTACACCTTC
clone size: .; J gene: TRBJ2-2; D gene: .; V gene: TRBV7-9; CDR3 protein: CASSRDTTGELFF; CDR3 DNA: TGTGCCAGCAGCCGAGACACGACCGGGGAGCTGTTTTTT
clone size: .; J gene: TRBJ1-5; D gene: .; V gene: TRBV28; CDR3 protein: CASRRVVNQPQHF; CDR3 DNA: TGTGCCAGCCGAAGGGTAGTAAATCAGCCCCAGCATTTT
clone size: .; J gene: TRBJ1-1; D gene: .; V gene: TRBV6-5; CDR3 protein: CASGREATEAFF; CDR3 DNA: TGTGCCAGTGGGAGGGAGGCCACTGAAGCTTTCTTT
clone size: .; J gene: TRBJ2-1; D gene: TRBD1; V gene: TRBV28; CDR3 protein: CASSFSGTGFGNEQFF; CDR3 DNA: TGTGCCAGCAGTTTTTCCGGGACAGGGTTCGGGAATGAGCAGTTCTTC
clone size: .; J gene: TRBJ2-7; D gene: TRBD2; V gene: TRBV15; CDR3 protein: CATSKKGGLAPYEQYF; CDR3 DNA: TGTGCCACCAGCAAGAAGGGGGGACTAGCACCCTACGAGCAGTACTTC
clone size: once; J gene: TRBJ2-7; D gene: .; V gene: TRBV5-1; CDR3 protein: CASSWDGYEQYF; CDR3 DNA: TGCGCCAGCAGCTGGGACGGGTACGAGCAGTACTTC
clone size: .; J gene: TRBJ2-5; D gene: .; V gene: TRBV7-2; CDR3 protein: CASSLAVGQETQYF; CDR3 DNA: TGTGCCAGCAGCTTAGCCGTCGGTCAAGAGACCCAGTACTTC